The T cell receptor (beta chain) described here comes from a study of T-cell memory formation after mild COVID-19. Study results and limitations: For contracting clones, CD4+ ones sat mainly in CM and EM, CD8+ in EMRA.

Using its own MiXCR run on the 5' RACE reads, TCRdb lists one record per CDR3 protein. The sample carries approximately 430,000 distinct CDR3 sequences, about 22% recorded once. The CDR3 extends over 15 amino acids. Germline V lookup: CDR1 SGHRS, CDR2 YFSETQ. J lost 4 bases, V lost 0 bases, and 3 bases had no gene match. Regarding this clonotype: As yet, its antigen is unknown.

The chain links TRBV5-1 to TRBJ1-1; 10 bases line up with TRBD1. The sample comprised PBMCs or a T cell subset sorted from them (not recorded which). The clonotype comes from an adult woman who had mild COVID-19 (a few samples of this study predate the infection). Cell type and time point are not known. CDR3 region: CASSLGQGASTEAFF. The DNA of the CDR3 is TGCGCCAGCAGCTTGGGACAGGGGGCGAGCACTGAAGCTTTCTTT.